This T cell receptor (beta chain) was obtained from a study of cytomegalovirus exposure and HLA in healthy donors. Turning to the study itself: The roughly 120 million unique TCR beta sequences, from around 200 million T cells, were found by an earlier analysis. Overall study findings and caveats: Later on, analysis showed that most CMV-associated TCR beta chains appeared to be HLA-restricted. A further, later analysis showed that HLA-associated TCR beta chains (compared with equally common others) were more clonally expanded.

The PCR ran on 60 Vbeta and 13 Jbeta primers. The table came from immunoSEQ multiplex PCR; TCRdb's copy has only in-frame clones and leaves some out. Among 140,000 to 150,000 clones, 80% were seen once, and the ten largest hold around 4.3%. Regarding this clone: Its antigen is as yet unknown.

Sequenced material: PBMCs. The clonotype was recovered from a man aged 40-50 years in good health and CMV-seronegative.

The CDR3 DNA is TGTGCCTGGAGTCCGGGACAGGGAGGACTGTTCTTC. It yields the protein CAWSPGQGGLFF. The chain has TRBV30 and TRBJ2-1; 9 nucleotides align to TRBD1. Germline-derived CDR1 and CDR2 are GTSNPN and SVGIG (reference sequence). Trimming at V came to 2 bases and at J to 15 bases, leaving 8 bases not matched to a gene. This CDR3 has 12 amino acids.